The 10 T cell receptor beta chains below all came from one sample that was sequenced in a study of T-cell reconstitution after alpha-beta-depleted transplantation in children. A library of TCRbeta sequences, prepared with unique molecular identifiers, was generated. TCRdb reprocessed the PCR reads with MiXCR, giving one entry per CDR3 protein. The sample gives about 610,000 distinct CDR3 sequences, 10% of which show up once; about 4.2% is in the top ten. This specimen was PBMCs from the stem cell graft donor, taken from the stem cell graft. Source of these receptors: a human donor who donated a stem cell graft to a child with acute myeloid leukemia.

J is TRBJ1-3 and V is TRBV29-1, with D hard to call. The germline CDR1 and CDR2 sequences are SQVTM and ANQGSEA. V was trimmed by 7 bases and J by 4 bases, leaving 8 bases between them. The CDR3 spans 11 residues. The CDR3 DNA reads TGCAGCGCCCACTGGGGAAACACCATATATTTT. As protein: CSAHWGNTIYF. Filled out from reference TRBV29-1 and TRBJ1-3, the complete variable domain reads SAVISQKPSRDICQRGTSLTIQCQVDSQVTMMFWYRQQPGQSLTLIATANQGSEATYESGFVIDKFPISRPNLTFSTLTVSNMSPEDSSIYLCSAHWGNTIYFGEGSWLTVV.

This chain joins TRBV29-1 and TRBJ2-5; 7 nucleotides agree with TRBD2. The germline CDR1 and CDR2 sequences are SQVTM and ANQGSEA. J lost 4 bases, V lost 4 bases, and 3 bases had no gene match. This CDR3 is 12 amino acids long. CDR3 DNA sequence: TGCAGCGTTGGAGTAGCGGGAGAGACCCAGTACTTC. Translating gives CSVGVAGETQYF.

This clonotype has a count of ten or more. The chain couples TRBV2 to TRBJ2-1; D not certain. Trimming stripped 3 bases from V and 0 bases from J, with 9 bases between. This CDR3 has 15 amino acids. Germline CDR1 and CDR2: SNHLY and FYNNEI. In nucleotides, the CDR3 is TGTGCCAGCAGTGAGGGCCGGAGCTCCTACAATGAGCAGTTCTTC. This codes for CASSEGRSSYNEQFF.

Many counts were recorded for this clonotype. V is TRBV7-2 and J is TRBJ2-1, with a tentative D call TRBD2 (7 bases). The V gene lost 5 bases and the J gene lost 0 bases, with 14 bases spanning the gap. Germline values: CDR1 SGHTA, CDR2 FQGNSA. The CDR3 is 16 amino acids. In DNA, the CDR3 is TGTGCCAGCAGCCGATGGCGGGGGCGCTCCTACAATGAGCAGTTCTTC. Translating gives CASSRWRGRSYNEQFF. The variable domain in full, completed from reference TRBV7-2 and TRBJ2-1, reads GAGVSQSPSNKVTEKGKDVELRCDPISGHTALYWYRQSLGQGLEFLIYFQGNSAPDKSGLPSDRFSAERTGGSVSTLTIQRTQQEDSAVYLCASSRWRGRSYNEQFFGPGTRLTVL.

This clonotype was observed a handful of times. The chain is built from TRBV12-3 or TRBV12-4 and TRBJ2-7; a possible D gene is TRBD2 (6 bases). This CDR3 contains 12 residues. Deletions cut 1 base from V and 9 bases from J, with 10 bases between. CDR3 bases: TGTGCCAGCAGTTTAGGCGGGGTCCCGCAGTACTTC. The encoded protein is CASSLGGVPQYF.

The V and J genes are TRBV11-2 and TRBJ2-3; TRBD2 aligns across 10 bases. CDR3 length: 20 residues. Germline V lookup: CDR1 SGHAT, CDR2 FQNNGV. The J segment lost 5 bases and the V segment lost 4 bases, leaving 21 bases of the junction unmatched. In DNA, the CDR3 is TGTGCCAGCAGCTCTAGGGTAGGGCTAGCGGGAGAGTCTCGAGTAGATACGCAGTATTTT. This gives the protein CASSSRVGLAGESRVDTQYF.

The chain has TRBV12-3 or TRBV12-4 and TRBJ2-3, with TRBD2 matching over 11 bases. The CDR3 extends over 16 amino acids. With V trimmed by 6 bases and J by 5 bases, 10 bases remained unmatched. This chain's CDR3 is CASSRNLAGGQDTQYF. DNA for the CDR3: TGTGCCAGCAGCCGGAATCTAGCGGGAGGCCAAGATACGCAGTATTTT.

For the CDR3, the DNA is TGCAGTGCCGGGGGGGCGCCTGGAAACACCATATATTTT. Translated: CSAGGAPGNTIYF. V is TRBV29-1 and J is TRBJ1-3, with a tentative D call TRBD1 (6 bases). Germline V CDR1 and CDR2: SQVTM, ANQGSEA. There are 13 residues in the CDR3.

At least ten counts were recorded for this clonotype. The chain has TRBV28 and TRBJ2-1, with 8 bases that match TRBD2. This CDR3 has 14 residues. V shed 5 bases and J 7 bases; nucleotides not matched to a gene: 7. CDR1 and CDR2 from the germline V gene are MDHEN and SYDVKM. CDR3 residues: CASSQGLVRNEQFF. The CDR3 DNA is TGTGCCAGCAGTCAGGGACTAGTGAGGAATGAGCAGTTCTTC. Based on the CDR3 plus reference TRBV28 and TRBJ2-1, the full variable domain is DVKVTQSSRYLVKRTGEKVFLECVQDMDHENMFWYRQDPGLGLRLIYFSYDVKMKEKGDIPEGYSVSREKKERFSLILESASTNQTSMYLCASSQGLVRNEQFFGPGTRLTVL.

The chain employs TRBV7-3 and TRBJ2-2, with D perhaps TRBD1 (6 bases). This CDR3 comprises 17 residues. Trimming left V 1 base short and J 2 bases short, with 14 bases between. CDR1 and CDR2 from the germline V gene are SGHTA and FQGTGA. CDR3 loop: CASSLSPTGPNTGELFF. The CDR3 DNA follows: TGTGCCAGCAGCTTAAGCCCCACAGGGCCAAACACCGGGGAGCTGTTTTTT.